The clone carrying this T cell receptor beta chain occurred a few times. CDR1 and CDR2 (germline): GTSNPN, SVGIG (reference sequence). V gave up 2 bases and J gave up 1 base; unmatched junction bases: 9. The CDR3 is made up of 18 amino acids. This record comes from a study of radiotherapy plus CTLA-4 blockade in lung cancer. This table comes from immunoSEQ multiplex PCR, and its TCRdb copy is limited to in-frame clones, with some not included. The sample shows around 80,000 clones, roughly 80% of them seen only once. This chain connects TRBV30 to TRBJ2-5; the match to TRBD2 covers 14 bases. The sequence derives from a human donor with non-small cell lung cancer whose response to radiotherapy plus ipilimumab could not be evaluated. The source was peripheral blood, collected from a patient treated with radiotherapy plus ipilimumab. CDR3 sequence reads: CAWSSGTSGSGGQETQYF. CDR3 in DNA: TGTGCCTGGAGTTCCGGGACTAGCGGGAGTGGGGGCCAAGAGACCCAGTACTTC.